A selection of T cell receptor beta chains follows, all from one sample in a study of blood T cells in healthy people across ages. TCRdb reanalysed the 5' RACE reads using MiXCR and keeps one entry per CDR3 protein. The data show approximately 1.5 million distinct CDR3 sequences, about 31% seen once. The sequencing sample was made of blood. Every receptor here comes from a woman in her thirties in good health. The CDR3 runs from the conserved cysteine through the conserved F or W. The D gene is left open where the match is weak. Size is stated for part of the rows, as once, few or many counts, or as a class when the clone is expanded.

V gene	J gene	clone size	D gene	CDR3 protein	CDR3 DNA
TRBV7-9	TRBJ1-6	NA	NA	CASSLPQQGGSYNSPLHF	TGTGCCAGCAGCTTACCCCAACAGGGTGGTTCTTATAATTCACCCCTCCACTTT
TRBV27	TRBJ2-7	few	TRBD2	CASSLTSEYEQYF	TGTGCCAGCAGTTTAACTAGCGAGTACGAGCAGTACTTC
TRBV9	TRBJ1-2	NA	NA	CVSERYGGSGYTF	TGTGTCAGCGAGAGATATGGGGGATCTGGCTACACCTTC
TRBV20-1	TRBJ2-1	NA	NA	CSGRLGGPSYNEQFF	TGCAGTGGACGCCTGGGCGGACCATCCTACAATGAGCAGTTCTTC
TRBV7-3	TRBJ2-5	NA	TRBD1	CASSSQTGGVQYF	TGTGCCAGCAGCTCCCAGACAGGGGGGGTCCAGTACTTC
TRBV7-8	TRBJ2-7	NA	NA	CASSSFSTTGSYEQYF	TGTGCCAGCAGCTCCTTTAGTACCACAGGTTCCTACGAGCAGTACTTC
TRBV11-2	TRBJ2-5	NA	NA	CASSRGRTYQETQYF	TGTGCCAGCAGCCGGGGCAGAACGTACCAAGAGACCCAGTACTTC
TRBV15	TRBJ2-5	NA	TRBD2	CTTSRDLAGVQETQYF	TGTACCACCAGCAGAGATCTAGCGGGAGTACAAGAGACCCAGTACTTC
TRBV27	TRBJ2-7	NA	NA	CASSKLGQSYEQYF	TGTGCCAGCAGTAAATTGGGACAATCCTACGAGCAGTACTTC
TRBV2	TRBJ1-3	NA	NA	CASSEDGHGNTIYF	TGTGCCAGCAGTGAAGACGGTCACGGAAACACCATATATTTT
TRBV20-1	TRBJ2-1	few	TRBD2	CSALRTSGTYNEQFF	TGCAGTGCCCTCAGGACTAGCGGGACATATAATGAGCAGTTCTTC